This T cell receptor beta chain comes out of a study of T cell repertoires in cytomegalovirus infection. Overall study context: Recently identified HLA-C-restricted CMV epitopes were among the peptides used. In public TCR beta signatures, there were indications of both CMV infection and matching HLA type.

General study results and limits: In two of eight donors, the top clonotype was HLA-C-restricted CMV-specific. The cumulative frequency of public TCR beta families distinguished individuals who carried CMV together with the relevant HLA.

Worth noting for this clonotype: Its specificity is not known.

The CDR3 is made up of 14 amino acids. CDR1 is SGHVS and CDR2 is FQNEAQ in the germline V gene. V was trimmed by 0 bases and J by 0 bases, leaving 5 bases between them. Each CDR3 protein is one row after TCRdb ran MiXCR on the reads. The sample carries approximately 1,000,000 distinct CDR3 sequences, 30% to 40% recorded once. The sequenced sample was cultured CD8+ T cells from PBMCs, obtained from culture after CMV antigen stimulation. This TCR was recovered from a human donor in good health (CMV status not recorded). Some clones in this sample may be carry-over from other donors' samples. This rearrangement joins TRBV7-8 to TRBJ1-2; D remains ambiguous. CDR3 bases: TGTGCCAGCAGCTTAGCGGCCGCTAACTATGGCTACACCTTC. Amino acid sequence: CASSLAAANYGYTF.